This T cell receptor (beta chain) was recovered during a study of T cell responses to AZD1222 COVID-19 vaccine. Findings and limits, study-wide: Researchers took repertoire samples only after the peak T cell response had come. Donors, mostly white British, included more females; clonal diversity was possibly underestimated.

V gave up 1 base and J gave up 4 bases, with 10 bases separating them. Germline V lookup: CDR1 SGHTA, CDR2 FQGNSA. The CDR3 length is 14 residues. For this clone: Its specificity is unknown.

The table came from immunoSEQ multiplex PCR; TCRdb's copy has only in-frame clones and leaves some out. The table records about 140,000 clones, approximately 90% of them present only once. Combined were second doses at about 4 or about 12 weeks. This chain joins TRBV7-2 and TRBJ1-2, with unresolved D. The clonotype was recovered from an adult who received the AZD1222 COVID-19 vaccine. Here the sequenced sample was peripheral blood, taken 28 days after the second AZD1222 dose. CDR3 loop: CASSLEFRAYGYTF. CDR3 bases: TGTGCCAGCAGCTTAGAATTTAGGGCCTATGGCTACACCTTC.